This T cell receptor (beta chain) derives from a study of T-cell memory formation after mild COVID-19 (dated by TCRdb to the early 2020s). In the study overall: TCR sequence clusters from the two donors were largely donor specific. The cohort was made up of two young adult volunteers, one female and one male, who were previously healthy. In two donors, T-cell clones that expanded and contracted after mild COVID-19 were followed by sequencing TCRalpha and TCRbeta repertoires longitudinally. Study-wide conclusions, independent of this receptor: From day 15 to 85, contracting clones showed balanced CD4/CD8 phenotypes, whereas a second wave of clones that expanded from day 15 to 37 leaned towards CD4+. Only two mild cases were covered by the study, and larger cohorts that include severe cases with pre-infection samples were considered necessary. The second-wave clones that peaked on day 37 were not confirmed to be SARS-CoV-2 specific. Some responding clones were found in pre-infection memory, which suggests that pre-existing cross-reactive memory T cells took part in the SARS-CoV-2 response. Contracting CD4+ clones were located mainly in the CM and EM memory subsets, whereas CD8+ clones were found to be enriched in EMRA.

Sequencing was carried out with an Illumina NovaSeq 6000. cDNA libraries for TCRalpha and TCRbeta were prepared by 5'RACE using constant-segment primers, with sample barcodes and unique molecular identifiers added. RNA was extracted from every sample with Trizol reagent. The libraries were amplified in two PCR steps, and the second step added a second sample barcode and Illumina TruSeq adapters. Sequencing of libraries was performed on an Illumina NovaSeq with 2 x 150 bp paired-end reads. The published analysis was carried out like this. The reads were demultiplexed and collapsed into UMI-guided consensus sequences using migec v1.2.7. Using mixcr v2.1.11, UMI consensuses were aligned to TRA and TRB V and J templates and then assembled into clonotypes. A clonotype was counted as expanded or contracted only when both edgeR and NoisET called the clonotype significant, with the noise models trained on biological replicates. For edgeR calls, a false discovery rate-adjusted p below 0.01 and a log2 fold-change threshold of 1 were applied. PCA with hierarchical clustering of max-normalized trajectories of the 1000 most abundant clonotypes was used as exploratory dynamics analysis. Each responding clone was given a CD4 or CD8 phenotype based on the CD4+ and CD8+ repertoires, which had been sequenced separately. The public reads were reanalyzed by TCRdb: fastp trimming at Q25, MiXCR alignment, in-frame beta chains only. Rows are unified per CDR3 protein, each entry keeping the most common DNA and genes. These V and J calls originate from TCRdb's pipeline instead of the authors' own analysis. For this sample the table gives just under 550,000 distinct CDR3 sequences, of which roughly 21% were detected only once. Of the sample, approximately 13% falls within the top ten clones.

The junction shows trimming of 4 bases on V and 8 bases on J, and the gene matches do not reach 11 bases of it. The germline V gene encodes CDR1 SGDLS and CDR2 YYNGEE. The CDR3 has 15 amino acids, counting the end cysteine and phenylalanine. Only CDR3 DNA remains: 45 bases, in frame from the first base. Turning to this clonotype: Which antigen it targets is not known. Qualities for individual bases were not recorded, and no much larger clone is one base off.

Ficoll-Paque density gradient centrifugation was the method used to isolate PBMCs. The TCR was taken from an adult woman who had mild COVID-19 (a few samples of this study predate the infection). The sample titles of this study are shuffled in the database, so cell type and time point are left out; the donor was told from shared clones. The chain joins TRBV9 to TRBJ1-2; 10 junctional bases match TRBD1. The material sequenced was PBMCs or a T cell subset sorted from them (not recorded which). CDR3 reads: CASSHRDRGDGGYTF. In nucleotide form, the sequence is TGTGCCAGCAGCCACCGGGACAGGGGTGATGGCGGCTACACCTTC.